This T cell receptor beta chain was retrieved from a study of CD8 T cells in ankylosing spondylitis. The germline V gene encodes CDR1 SGDLS and CDR2 YYNGEE. This CDR3 is 15 amino acids long. V shed 0 bases and J shed 4 bases, with 11 bases lying between them. There are many counts of this clonotype. TCRdb analysed the 5' RACE reads with MiXCR anew, one entry per CDR3 protein. The sample lists under 9,000 distinct CDR3 sequences, roughly 8.7% occurring once. Material: blood, either unsorted or a sorted T cell fraction (not recorded which). This clonotype was sampled from a male donor with ankylosing spondylitis or in good health (not recorded which). This chain uses TRBV9 with TRBJ1-3; no clear D. The DNA for the CDR3 is TGTGCCAGCAGCGTAGGGACTGGCCAGGGAAACACCATATATTTT. It translates to CASSVGTGQGNTIYF.